The next 5 T cell receptor beta chains were all read from a single sample in a study of shared clonotypes between healthy human individuals. Sequencing was performed with immunoSEQ multiplex PCR; in TCRdb, only in-frame clones are kept and a portion is missing. The table has 2 million to 2.5 million clones, just over 90% seen once. The sample taken for sequencing was naive CD4+ T cells from PBMCs. Specified subset: CD45RA+ positively selected. Receptors originate from a man aged 18 to 35 in good health. Some clones in this sample may be carry-over from other donors' samples.

The chain combines TRBV11-3 with TRBJ2-7; 7 bases fit TRBD1. The germline V gene has CDR1 SGHNT and CDR2 YENEEA. The CDR3 is made up of 14 amino acids. Trimming cost V 5 bases and J 3 bases; bases outside gene matches: 7. The chain's CDR3 is CASSLGQANYEQYF. Written as DNA, the CDR3 is TGTGCCAGCAGCCTTGGACAGGCTAACTACGAGCAGTACTTC.

V usage is TRBV30 and J usage is TRBJ2-7; D is undetermined. Germline values: CDR1 GTSNPN, CDR2 SVGIG (reference sequence). The CDR3 covers 13 residues. V lost 5 bases and J 4 bases, leaving 15 bases between the germline ends. The CDR3 loop reads CAWCVGIRYEQYF. Written as DNA, the CDR3 is TGTGCCTGGTGCGTAGGGATACGGTACGAGCAGTACTTC. The variable domain in full, with the rest retrieved from reference TRBV30 and TRBJ2-7, is SQTIHQWPATLVQPVGSPLSLECTVEGTSNPNLYWYRQAAGRGLQLLFYSVGIGQISSEVPQNLSASRPQDRQFILSSKKLLLSDSGFYLCAWCVGIRYEQYFGPGTRLTVT.

The J gene is TRBJ1-1, the V gene TRBV6-5, with D unresolved. The CDR3 is made up of 13 amino acids. Germline-derived CDR1 and CDR2 are MNHEY and SVGAGI. The V end was cut by 7 bases, the J end by 7 bases, with 16 bases between. For the CDR3, the DNA is TGTGCCAGCATTGATAGCGGTGCTCGTGAAGCTTTCTTT. Its translation is CASIDSGAREAFF.

The V and J genes are TRBV27 and TRBJ2-3; a possible D gene is TRBD2 (5 bases). Germline assignment: CDR1 MNHEY and CDR2 SMNVEV (reference sequence). V lost 10 bases and J lost 2, with 28 bases in between. The CDR3 loop spans 18 amino acids. DNA for the CDR3: TGTGCCACCCTCGAGAGGGTCCCTATCAGCGGAAACACAGATACGCAGTATTTT. It yields the protein CATLERVPISGNTDTQYF.

The chain recombines TRBV7-9 with TRBJ1-2; the D gene is possibly TRBD1 (5 bases). With 5 bases removed from V and 8 bases from J, the gap between germline ends came to 12 bases. The CDR3 runs 12 residues. The germline V gene encodes CDR1 SEHNR and CDR2 FQNEAQ (reference sequence). In DNA, the CDR3 is TGTGCCAGCAGCCTCGGGACTCAGGGCTACACCTTC. Protein product: CASSLGTQGYTF.